The 9 T cell receptor beta chains listed next were all sequenced from one sample in a study of T cell repertoires in cytomegalovirus infection. No antigens are known for them. Using its own MiXCR run on the reads, TCRdb lists one record per CDR3 protein. The sample has 200,000 or so distinct CDR3 sequences; around 35% are singletons. The starting material was CD8+ T cells from cultured PBMCs, obtained from culture after CMV antigen stimulation. The receptors originated from a human donor in good health (CMV status not recorded). Some clones in this sample may be carry-over from other donors' samples.

The chain carries TRBV28 and TRBJ2-1; TRBD2 agrees at 13 bases. V trimming: 5 bases; J trimming: 7 bases; junction bases outside the gene matches: 14. Germline V gene sequence: CDR1 MDHEN, CDR2 SYDVKM. The CDR3 is 18 residues long. CDR3 nucleotides: TGTGCCAGCAGTCATAAACGCTTGGGACTAGCGGGAAATAATGAGCAGTTCTTC. Amino acids: CASSHKRLGLAGNNEQFF.

This clonotype was seen ten or more times. The chain carries TRBV7-8 and TRBJ2-3, with 10 bases that match TRBD2. This CDR3 has 16 residues. CDR1 is SGHVS and CDR2 is FQNEAQ in the germline V gene. The J segment lost 5 bases and the V segment lost 2 bases, leaving 7 bases of the junction unmatched. CDR3 DNA sequence: TGTGCCAGCAGCTTAACCAGCGGGGGGGCAGAAGATACGCAGTATTTT. Residues: CASSLTSGGAEDTQYF.

The V gene is TRBV7-6, the J gene TRBJ2-1; weak D call: TRBD2 (5 bases). The CDR3 has 17 residues. Germline CDR1 is SGHVS and CDR2 is FNYEAQ. The V gene lost 5 bases and the J gene lost 4 bases, with 21 bases spanning the gap. The CDR3 nucleotides are TGTGCCAGCAGCCTAGGAGTAGCGAGGAACCCGTACAATGAGCAGTTCTTC. This encodes CASSLGVARNPYNEQFF.

The chain links TRBV28 to TRBJ2-4, with 12 bases identical to TRBD2. After removal of 6 bases from V and 5 bases from J, the junction contained 5 bases not matched to a gene. In germline, CDR1 is MDHEN, CDR2 SYDVKM. CDR3 length: 15 amino acids. CDR3 sequence: CASSLTSGSENIQYF. The CDR3 DNA follows: TGTGCCAGCAGCCTGACTAGCGGGAGTGAAAACATTCAGTACTTC. Together with reference TRBV28 and TRBJ2-4, the CDR3 gives the full variable domain: DVKVTQSSRYLVKRTGEKVFLECVQDMDHENMFWYRQDPGLGLRLIYFSYDVKMKEKGDIPEGYSVSREKKERFSLILESASTNQTSMYLCASSLTSGSENIQYFGAGTRLSVL.

As concerns this clonotype: A much larger clone lies a single base off, so this may be a read error. The chain couples TRBV6-6 to TRBJ1-2; 8 nucleotides agree with TRBD1. Germline V lookup: CDR1 MNHNY, CDR2 SVGAGI (reference sequence). The length of the CDR3 is 15 residues. With V trimmed by 7 bases and J by 6 bases, 13 bases remained unmatched. CDR3 amino acids: CASTLTPGGIDGYTF. The DNA of the CDR3 is TGTGCCAGCACCCTAACCCCAGGGGGCATAGATGGCTACACCTTC.

This clonotype occurred a few times. The chain couples TRBV4-2 to TRBJ2-3; D not resolved. The V end was cut by 0 bases, the J end by 0 bases, with 7 bases between. CDR1 LGHNA and CDR2 YNFKEQ come from the germline V gene. The CDR3 runs to 15 residues. CDR3 amino acids: CASSQDGRSTDTQYF. CDR3 nucleotides: TGTGCCAGCAGCCAAGATGGTAGGAGCACAGATACGCAGTATTTT.

The chain is built from TRBV20-1 and TRBJ2-7, with D possibly TRBD2 on 5 matching bases. CDR3 length equals 17 residues. From germline, CDR1 is DFQATT and CDR2 SNEGSKA (reference sequence). V was pared by 2 bases and J by 0 bases, with 20 bases between. Written as DNA, the CDR3 is TGCAGTGCTAGACATCTAGGGAGCGGCGGTAGCTCCTACGAGCAGTACTTC. Protein product: CSARHLGSGGSSYEQYF.

This clonotype was picked up many times. The chain carries TRBV7-3 and TRBJ2-4; TRBD1 is a possible D gene (6 bases). The germline V gene has CDR1 SGHTA and CDR2 FQGTGA. With 5 bases removed from V and 6 bases from J, the gap between germline ends came to 29 bases. The CDR3 covers 19 residues. The CDR3 loop reads CASSRFPPGEGGGGNIQYF. CDR3 bases: TGTGCCAGCAGCCGATTTCCCCCAGGGGAAGGCGGCGGTGGAAACATTCAGTACTTC.

The rearrangement uses TRBV29-1 and TRBJ2-1, with 8 nucleotides matching TRBD1. The CDR3 is 11 residues long. V lost 7 bases to trimming and J lost 13 bases; unmatched junction nucleotides: 9. Germline values: CDR1 SQVTM, CDR2 ANQGSEA. The DNA for the CDR3 is TGCAGCGCCCCTGGACAGGGAGGACAGTTCTTC. As protein: CSAPGQGGQFF.